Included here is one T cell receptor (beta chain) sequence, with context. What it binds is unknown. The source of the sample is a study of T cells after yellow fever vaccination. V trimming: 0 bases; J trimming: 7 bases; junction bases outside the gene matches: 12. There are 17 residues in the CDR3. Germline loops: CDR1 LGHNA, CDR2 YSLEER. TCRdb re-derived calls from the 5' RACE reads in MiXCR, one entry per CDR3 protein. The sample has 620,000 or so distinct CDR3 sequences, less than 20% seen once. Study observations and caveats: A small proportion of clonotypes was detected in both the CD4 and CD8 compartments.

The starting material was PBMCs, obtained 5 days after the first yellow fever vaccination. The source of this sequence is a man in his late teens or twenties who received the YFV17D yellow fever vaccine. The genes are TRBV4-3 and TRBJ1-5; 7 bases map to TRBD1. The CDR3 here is CASSQEGPGQGVQPQHF. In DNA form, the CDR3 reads TGCGCCAGCAGCCAAGAGGGTCCGGGGCAGGGGGTACAGCCCCAGCATTTT.